The clone carrying this T cell receptor beta chain was detected ten times or more. The V gene end was trimmed by 5 bases and the J gene end by 1 base; junction bases not matched to a gene: 8. Per the germline V gene, CDR1 is DFQATT and CDR2 is SNEGSKA (reference sequence). The CDR3 length is 16 residues. Library preparation (for TCRbeta) was performed with unique molecular identifiers. MiXCR, applied by TCRdb to the PCR reads, yields one record per CDR3 protein. The repertoire has roughly 200,000 distinct CDR3 sequences, roughly 15% of them found once; the top ten carry approximately 13%. The sample comes from a study of T-cell reconstitution after alpha-beta-depleted transplantation in children.

The rearrangement links TRBV20-1 to TRBJ1-6; 7 nucleotides align to TRBD1. The material sequenced was PBMCs from the stem cell graft donor, taken from the stem cell graft. This clonotype originated in a human donor who donated a stem cell graft to a child with acute lymphoblastic leukemia. The CDR3 coding sequence is TGCAGTGCTTCCAACAGGGGAGGATCCTATAATTCACCCCTCCACTTT. It is translated as CSASNRGGSYNSPLHF.